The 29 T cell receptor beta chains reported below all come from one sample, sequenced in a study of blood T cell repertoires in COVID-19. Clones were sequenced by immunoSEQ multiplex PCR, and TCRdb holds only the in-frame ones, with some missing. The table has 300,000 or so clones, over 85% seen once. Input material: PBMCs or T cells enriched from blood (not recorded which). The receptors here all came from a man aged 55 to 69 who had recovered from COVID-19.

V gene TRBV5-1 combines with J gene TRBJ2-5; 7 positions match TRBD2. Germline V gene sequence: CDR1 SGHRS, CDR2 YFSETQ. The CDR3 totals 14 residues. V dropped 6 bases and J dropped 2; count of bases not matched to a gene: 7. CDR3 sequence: CASNQVGGQETQYF. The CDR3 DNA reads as TGCGCCAGCAATCAGGTGGGAGGGCAAGAGACCCAGTACTTC.

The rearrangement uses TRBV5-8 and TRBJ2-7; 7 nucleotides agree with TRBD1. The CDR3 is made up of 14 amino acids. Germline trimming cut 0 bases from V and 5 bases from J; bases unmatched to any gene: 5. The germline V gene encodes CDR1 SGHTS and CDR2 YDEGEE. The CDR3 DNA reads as TGTGCCAGCAGCTTGGGACAGGGTGAGAACGAGCAGTACTTC. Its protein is CASSLGQGENEQYF.

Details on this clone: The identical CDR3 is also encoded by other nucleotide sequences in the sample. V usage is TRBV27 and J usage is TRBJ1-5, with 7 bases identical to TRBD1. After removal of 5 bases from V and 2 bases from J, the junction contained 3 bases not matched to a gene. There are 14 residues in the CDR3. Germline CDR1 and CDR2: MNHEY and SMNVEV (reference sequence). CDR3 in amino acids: CASSLTGGNQPQHF. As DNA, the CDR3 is TGTGCCAGCAGTCTCACAGGGGGCAATCAGCCCCAGCATTTT.

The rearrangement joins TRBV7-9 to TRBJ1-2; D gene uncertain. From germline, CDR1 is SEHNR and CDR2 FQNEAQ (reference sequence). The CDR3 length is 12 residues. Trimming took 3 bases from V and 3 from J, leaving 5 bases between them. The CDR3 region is CASSLSDYGYTF. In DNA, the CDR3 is TGTGCCAGCAGCTTGAGCGACTATGGCTACACCTTC.

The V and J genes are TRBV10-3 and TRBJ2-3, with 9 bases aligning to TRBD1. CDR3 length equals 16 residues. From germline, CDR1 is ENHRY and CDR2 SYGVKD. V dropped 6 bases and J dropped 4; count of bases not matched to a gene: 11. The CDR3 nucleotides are TGTGCCATCAGACCCGGTGAGGGACAGGGATCAGATACGCAGTATTTT. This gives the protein CAIRPGEGQGSDTQYF.

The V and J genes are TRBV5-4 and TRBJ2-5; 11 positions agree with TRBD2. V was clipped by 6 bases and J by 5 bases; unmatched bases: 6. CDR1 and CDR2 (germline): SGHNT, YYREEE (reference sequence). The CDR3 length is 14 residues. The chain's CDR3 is CASNLAGGRETQYF. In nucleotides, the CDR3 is TGTGCCAGCAACCTAGCGGGGGGCAGGGAGACCCAGTACTTC.

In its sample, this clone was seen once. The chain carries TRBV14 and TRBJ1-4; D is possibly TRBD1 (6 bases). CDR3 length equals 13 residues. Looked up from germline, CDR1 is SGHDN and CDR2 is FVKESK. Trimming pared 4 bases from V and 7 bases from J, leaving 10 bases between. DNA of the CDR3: TGTGCCAGCAGCCGGGGACACGCTGAAAAACTGTTTTTT. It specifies CASSRGHAEKLFF.

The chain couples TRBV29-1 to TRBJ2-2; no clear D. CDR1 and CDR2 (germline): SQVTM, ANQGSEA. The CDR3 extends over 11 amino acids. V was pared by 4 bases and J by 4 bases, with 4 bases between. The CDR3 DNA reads TGCAGCGTTGGGAGCACCGGGGAGCTGTTTTTT. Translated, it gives CSVGSTGELFF.

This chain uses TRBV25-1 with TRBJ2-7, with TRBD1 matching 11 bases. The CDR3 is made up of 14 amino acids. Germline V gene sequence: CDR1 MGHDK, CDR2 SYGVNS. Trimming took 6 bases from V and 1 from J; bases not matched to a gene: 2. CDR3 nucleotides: TGTGCCAGCAGAGGACAGGGGGCATCCTACGAGCAGTACTTC. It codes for CASRGQGASYEQYF.

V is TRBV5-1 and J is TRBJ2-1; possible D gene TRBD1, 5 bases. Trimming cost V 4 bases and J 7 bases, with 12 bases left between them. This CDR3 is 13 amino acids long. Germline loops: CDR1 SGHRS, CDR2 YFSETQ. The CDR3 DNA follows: TGCGCCAGCAGCCACGACAGTTTAAATGAGCAGTTCTTC. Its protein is CASSHDSLNEQFF.

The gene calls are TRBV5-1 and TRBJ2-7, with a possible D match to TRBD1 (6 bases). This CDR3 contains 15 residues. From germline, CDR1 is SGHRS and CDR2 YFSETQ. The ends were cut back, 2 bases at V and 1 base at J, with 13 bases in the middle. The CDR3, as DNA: TGCGCCAGCAGCTTCGGACAGTCCTCTTCCTACGAGCAGTACTTC. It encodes CASSFGQSSSYEQYF.

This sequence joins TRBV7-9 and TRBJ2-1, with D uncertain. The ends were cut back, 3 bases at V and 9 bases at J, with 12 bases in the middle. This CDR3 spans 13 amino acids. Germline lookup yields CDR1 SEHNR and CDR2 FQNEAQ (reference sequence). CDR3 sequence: CASSLVPRSEQFF. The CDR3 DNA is TGTGCCAGCAGCTTGGTCCCTAGAAGTGAGCAGTTCTTC.

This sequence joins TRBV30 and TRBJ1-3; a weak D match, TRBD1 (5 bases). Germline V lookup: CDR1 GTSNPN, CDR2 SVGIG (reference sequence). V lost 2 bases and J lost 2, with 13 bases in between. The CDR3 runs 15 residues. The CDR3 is CAWSRGRAPGNTIYF. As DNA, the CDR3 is TGTGCCTGGAGTCGTGGCAGGGCTCCTGGAAACACCATATATTTT.

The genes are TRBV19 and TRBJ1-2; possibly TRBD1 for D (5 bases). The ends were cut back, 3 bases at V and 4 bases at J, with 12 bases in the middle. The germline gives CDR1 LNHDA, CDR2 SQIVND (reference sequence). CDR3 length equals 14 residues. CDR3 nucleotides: TGTGCCAGTAGTATTCAGGCAGGGATCTATGGCTACACCTTC. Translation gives CASSIQAGIYGYTF.

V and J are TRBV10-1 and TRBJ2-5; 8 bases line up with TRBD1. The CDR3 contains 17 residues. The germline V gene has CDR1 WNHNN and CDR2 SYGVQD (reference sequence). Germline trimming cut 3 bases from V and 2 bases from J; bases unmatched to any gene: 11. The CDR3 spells CASSEGPTGGSQETQYF. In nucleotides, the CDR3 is TGCGCCAGCAGTGAAGGGCCCACAGGGGGATCACAAGAGACCCAGTACTTC.

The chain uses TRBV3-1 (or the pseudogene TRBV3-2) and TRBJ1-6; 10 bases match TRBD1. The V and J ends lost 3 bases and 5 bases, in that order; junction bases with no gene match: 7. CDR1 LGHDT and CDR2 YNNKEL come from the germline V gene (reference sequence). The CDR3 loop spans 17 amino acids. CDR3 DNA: TGTGCCAGCAGCCACGCCGGGACAGGGGTCCATAATTCACCCCTCCACTTT. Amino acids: CASSHAGTGVHNSPLHF.

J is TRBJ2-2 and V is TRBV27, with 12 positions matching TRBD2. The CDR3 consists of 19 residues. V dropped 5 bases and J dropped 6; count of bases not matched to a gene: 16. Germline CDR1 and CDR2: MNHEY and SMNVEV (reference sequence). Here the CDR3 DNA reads TGTGCCAGCAGTCCGAGACTAGCGGGAGTAACGGGTGCAGCCGGGGAGCTGTTTTTT. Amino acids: CASSPRLAGVTGAAGELFF.

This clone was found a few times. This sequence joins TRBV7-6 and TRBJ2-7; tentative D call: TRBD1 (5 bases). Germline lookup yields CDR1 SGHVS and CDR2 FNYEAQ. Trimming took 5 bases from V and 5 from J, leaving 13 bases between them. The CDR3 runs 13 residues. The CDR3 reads CASSPGPEDEQYF. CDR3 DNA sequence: TGTGCCAGCAGCCCAGGGCCCGAGGACGAGCAGTACTTC.

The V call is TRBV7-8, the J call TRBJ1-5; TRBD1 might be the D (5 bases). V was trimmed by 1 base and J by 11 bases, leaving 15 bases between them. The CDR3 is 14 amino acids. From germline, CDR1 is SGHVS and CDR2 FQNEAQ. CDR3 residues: CASSLVGARAAQHF. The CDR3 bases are TGTGCCAGCAGCTTAGTTGGGGCTCGCGCGGCCCAGCATTTT. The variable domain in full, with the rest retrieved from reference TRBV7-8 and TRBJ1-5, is GAGVSQSPRYKVAKRGQDVALRCDPISGHVSLFWYQQALGQGPEFLTYFQNEAQLDKSGLPSDRFFAERPEGSVSTLKIQRTQQEDSAVYLCASSLVGARAAQHFGDGTRLSIL.

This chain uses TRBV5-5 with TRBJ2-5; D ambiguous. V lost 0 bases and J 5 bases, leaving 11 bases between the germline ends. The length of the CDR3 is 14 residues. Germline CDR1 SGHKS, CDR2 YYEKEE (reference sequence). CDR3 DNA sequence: TGTGCCAGCAGCTTGGTCGGAGCCGGGGAGACCCAGTACTTC. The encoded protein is CASSLVGAGETQYF.

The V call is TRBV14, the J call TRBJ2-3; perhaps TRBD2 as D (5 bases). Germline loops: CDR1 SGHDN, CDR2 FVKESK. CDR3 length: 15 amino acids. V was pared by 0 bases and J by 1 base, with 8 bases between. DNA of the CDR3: TGTGCCAGCAGCCAAGATTGGCGGGGCACAGATACGCAGTATTTT. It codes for CASSQDWRGTDTQYF.

As DNA, the CDR3 is TGTGCCAGCCAGAATTCACCCCTCCACTTT. It is translated as CASQNSPLHF. The chain is built from TRBV12-3 or TRBV12-4 and TRBJ1-6; D gene unclear. The CDR3 is 10 residues long. The V and J ends lost 8 bases and 7 bases respectively, with 3 bases between them.

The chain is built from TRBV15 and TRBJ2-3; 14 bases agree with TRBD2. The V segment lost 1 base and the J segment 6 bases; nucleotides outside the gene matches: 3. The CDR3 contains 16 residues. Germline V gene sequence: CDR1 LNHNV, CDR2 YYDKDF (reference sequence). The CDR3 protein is CATSRGLAGGSDTQYF. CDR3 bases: TGTGCCACCAGCAGAGGACTAGCGGGGGGGTCCGATACGCAGTATTTT.

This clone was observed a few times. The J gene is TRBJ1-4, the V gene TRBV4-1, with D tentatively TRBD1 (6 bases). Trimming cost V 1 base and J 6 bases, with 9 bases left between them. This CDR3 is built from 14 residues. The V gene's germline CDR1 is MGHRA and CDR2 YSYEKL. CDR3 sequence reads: CASSQGQVDEKLFF. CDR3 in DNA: TGCGCCAGCAGCCAAGGACAGGTTGATGAAAAACTGTTTTTT.

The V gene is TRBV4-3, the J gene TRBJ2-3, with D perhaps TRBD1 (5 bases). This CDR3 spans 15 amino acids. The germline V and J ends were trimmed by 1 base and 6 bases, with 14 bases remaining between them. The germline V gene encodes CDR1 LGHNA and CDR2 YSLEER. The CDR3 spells CASSQGWAGSDTQYF. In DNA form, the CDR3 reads TGCGCCAGCAGCCAAGGGTGGGCAGGGTCTGATACGCAGTATTTT.

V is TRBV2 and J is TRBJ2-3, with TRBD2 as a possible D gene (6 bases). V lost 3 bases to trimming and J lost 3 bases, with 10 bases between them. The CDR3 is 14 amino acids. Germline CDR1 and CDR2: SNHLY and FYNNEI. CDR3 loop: CASSEVAGTDTQYF. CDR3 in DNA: TGTGCCAGCAGTGAGGTTGCGGGAACAGATACGCAGTATTTT.

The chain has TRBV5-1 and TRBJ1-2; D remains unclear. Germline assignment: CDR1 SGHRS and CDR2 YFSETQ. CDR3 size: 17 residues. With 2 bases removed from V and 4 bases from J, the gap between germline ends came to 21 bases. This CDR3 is CASSFGREAGAPYGYTF. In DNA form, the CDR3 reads TGCGCCAGCAGCTTTGGGAGGGAGGCAGGAGCACCCTATGGCTACACCTTC. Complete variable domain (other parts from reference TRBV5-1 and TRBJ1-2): KAGVTQTPRYLIKTRGQQVTLSCSPISGHRSVSWYQQTPGQGLQFLFEYFSETQRNKGNFPGRFSGRQFSNSRSEMNVSTLELGDSALYLCASSFGREAGAPYGYTFGSGTRLTVV.

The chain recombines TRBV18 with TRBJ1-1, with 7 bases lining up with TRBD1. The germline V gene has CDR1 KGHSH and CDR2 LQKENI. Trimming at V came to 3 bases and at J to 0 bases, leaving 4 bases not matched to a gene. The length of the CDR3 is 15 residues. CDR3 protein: CASSPRTGMNTEAFF. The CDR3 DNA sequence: TGTGCCAGCTCACCCCGGACAGGTATGAACACTGAAGCTTTCTTT.

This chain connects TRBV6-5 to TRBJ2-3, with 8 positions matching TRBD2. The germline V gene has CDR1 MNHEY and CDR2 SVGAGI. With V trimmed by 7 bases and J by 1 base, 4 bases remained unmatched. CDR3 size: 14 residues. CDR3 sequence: CASMKAGGTDTQYF. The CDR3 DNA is TGTGCCAGCATGAAAGCGGGGGGCACAGATACGCAGTATTTT.